This T cell receptor beta chain originates from a study of T cells in Graves' hyperthyroidism and ophthalmopathy. J lost 8 bases, V lost 4 bases, and 6 bases had no gene match. Per germline, CDR1 SNHLY and CDR2 FYNNEI. The CDR3 is 13 amino acids. Using RNA transcripts as the source, TCR beta CDR3 regions were amplified. First-round RT-PCR targeting the TCR CDR3 was performed with the HTBI primer set. TCRdb fed the multiplex PCR reads into MiXCR, producing one record per CDR3 protein. The sample consists of 350,000 or so distinct CDR3 sequences, around a fifth of them appearing once. This clonotype was obtained from a woman aged 50 to 60 with Graves' hyperthyroidism. The chain links TRBV2 to TRBJ1-2; 8 bases are shared with TRBD1. Source material: blood. The CDR3 nucleotides read TGTGCCAGCAGTGGACAGGGGACGGAAGGCTACACCTTC. Translated: CASSGQGTEGYTF.